This T cell receptor (beta chain) was profiled in a study of cytomegalovirus exposure and HLA in healthy donors. Looking at the study overall: There were 88 million or so unique TCRs (from HLA-typed donors) in an early data release.

The V gene end was trimmed by 4 bases and the J gene end by 0 bases; junction bases not matched to a gene: 3. CDR3 length: 15 amino acids. Germline CDR1 is SGHRS and CDR2 is YFSETQ. The study, taken as a whole, reports: Rare TCR sequences predominated, though certain public TCRs were found in many donors. Several of the most significant clusters were apparently associated with common viral pathogens in a later analysis.

Points on this clone: Its antigen remains unknown.

The PCR made use of 60 Vbeta and 13 Jbeta primers. The repertoire was sequenced with immunoSEQ multiplex PCR; TCRdb's copy has only in-frame clones and lacks some. The table includes about 120,000 clones, roughly 65% detected once. The TCR was taken from a man aged 35 to 55 in good health and CMV-seropositive. Sequencing input: PBMCs. The genes are TRBV5-1 and TRBJ2-1, with 8 bases aligning to TRBD2. This CDR3 is CASSPGGSSYNEQFF. The CDR3 DNA follows: TGCGCCAGCAGCCCGGGGGGGAGCTCCTACAATGAGCAGTTCTTC.